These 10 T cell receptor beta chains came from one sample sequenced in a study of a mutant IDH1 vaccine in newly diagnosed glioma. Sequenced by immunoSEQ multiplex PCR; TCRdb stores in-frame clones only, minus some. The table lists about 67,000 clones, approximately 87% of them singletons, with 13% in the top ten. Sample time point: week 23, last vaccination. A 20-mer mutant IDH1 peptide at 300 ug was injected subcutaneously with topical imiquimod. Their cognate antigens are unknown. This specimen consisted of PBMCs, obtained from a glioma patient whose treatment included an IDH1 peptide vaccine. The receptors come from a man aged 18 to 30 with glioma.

The CDR3 spells CASSPRGGSGNTIYF. In nucleotides, the CDR3 is TGTGCCAGCAGCCCGAGGGGCGGCTCTGGAAACACCATATATTTT. J is TRBJ1-3 and V is TRBV7-9, with a tentative D call TRBD1 (5 bases). The germline CDR1 and CDR2 sequences are SEHNR and FQNEAQ (reference sequence). V was pared by 5 bases and J by 0 bases, with 11 bases between. This CDR3 contains 15 residues.

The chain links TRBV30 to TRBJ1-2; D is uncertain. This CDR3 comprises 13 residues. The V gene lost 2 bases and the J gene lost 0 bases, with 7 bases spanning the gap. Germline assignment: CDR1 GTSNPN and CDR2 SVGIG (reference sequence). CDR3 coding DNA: TGTGCCTGGAGTCCGCGACCTAACTATGGCTACACCTTC. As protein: CAWSPRPNYGYTF.

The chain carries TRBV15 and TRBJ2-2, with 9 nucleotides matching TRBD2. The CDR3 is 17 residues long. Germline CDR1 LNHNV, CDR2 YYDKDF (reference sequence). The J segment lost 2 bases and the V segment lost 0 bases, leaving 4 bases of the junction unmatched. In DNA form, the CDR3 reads TGTGCCACCAGCAGAGATAGGGGACTAGCCAACACCGGGGAGCTGTTTTTT. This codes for CATSRDRGLANTGELFF.

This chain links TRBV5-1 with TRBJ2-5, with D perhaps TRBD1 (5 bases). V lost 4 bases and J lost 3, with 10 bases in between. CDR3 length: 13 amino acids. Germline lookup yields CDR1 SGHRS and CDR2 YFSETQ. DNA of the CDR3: TGCGCCAGCAGCCCGGACACTGAAGAGACCCAGTACTTC. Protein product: CASSPDTEETQYF.

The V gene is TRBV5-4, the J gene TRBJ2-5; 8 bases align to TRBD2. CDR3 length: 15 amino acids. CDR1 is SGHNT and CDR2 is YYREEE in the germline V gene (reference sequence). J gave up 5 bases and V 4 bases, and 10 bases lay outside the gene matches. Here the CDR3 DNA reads TGTGCCAGCAGCGGCAACGGGGGGGCCAGGGAGACCCAGTACTTC. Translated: CASSGNGGARETQYF.

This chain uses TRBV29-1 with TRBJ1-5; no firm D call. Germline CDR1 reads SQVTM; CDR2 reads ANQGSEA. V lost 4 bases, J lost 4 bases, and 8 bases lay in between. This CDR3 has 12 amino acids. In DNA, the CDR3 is TGCAGCGTTGCAGGCTCAAATCAGCCCCAGCATTTT. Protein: CSVAGSNQPQHF.

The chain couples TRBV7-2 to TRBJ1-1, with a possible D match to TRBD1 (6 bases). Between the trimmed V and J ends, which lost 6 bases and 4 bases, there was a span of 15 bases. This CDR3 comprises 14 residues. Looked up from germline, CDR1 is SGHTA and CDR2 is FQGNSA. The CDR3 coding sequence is TGTGCCAGCAGTTCTCGAAGGGGGGGCACTGAAGCTTTCTTT. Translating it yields CASSSRRGGTEAFF.

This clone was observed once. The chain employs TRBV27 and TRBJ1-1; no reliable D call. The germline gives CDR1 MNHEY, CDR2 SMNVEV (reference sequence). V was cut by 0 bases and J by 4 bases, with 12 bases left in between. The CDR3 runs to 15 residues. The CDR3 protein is CASSLSGPASTEAFF. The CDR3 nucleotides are TGTGCCAGCAGTTTATCTGGCCCCGCGAGCACTGAAGCTTTCTTT.

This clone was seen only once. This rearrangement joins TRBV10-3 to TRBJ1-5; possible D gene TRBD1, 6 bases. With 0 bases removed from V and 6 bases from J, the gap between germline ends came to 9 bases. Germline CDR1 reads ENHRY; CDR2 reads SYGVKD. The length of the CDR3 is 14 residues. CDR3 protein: CAISESGGLQPQHF. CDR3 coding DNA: TGTGCCATCAGTGAGTCGGGGGGGCTTCAGCCCCAGCATTTT.

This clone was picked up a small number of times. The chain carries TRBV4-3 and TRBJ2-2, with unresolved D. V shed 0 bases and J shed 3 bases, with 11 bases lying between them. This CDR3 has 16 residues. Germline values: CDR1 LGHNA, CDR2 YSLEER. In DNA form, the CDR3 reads TGCGCCAGCAGCCAAGATTCAGTCAGCTACACCGGGGAGCTGTTTTTT. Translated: CASSQDSVSYTGELFF.